Presented here are 22 T cell receptor beta chains from one specimen sequenced in a study of tissue T cells after allogeneic stem cell transplantation. TCRdb keeps only in-frame clones here, not all; method: immunoSEQ multiplex PCR. The repertoire holds about 850 clones, roughly 49% seen once, with about 44% in the top ten. The sequences come from blood, collected at autopsy. The receptors originated from a female patient between 35 and 69 years old with steroid-refractory graft-versus-host disease after an allogeneic stem cell transplant. Some T cells may arise from the graft donor.

The chain is built from TRBV6-4 and TRBJ2-1; D possibly corresponds to TRBD1 (5 bases). Germline assignment: CDR1 MRHNA and CDR2 SNTAGT. The CDR3 is made up of 15 amino acids. Trimming took off 5 bases at V and 8 bases at J, with 19 bases between the two ends. In nucleotides, the CDR3 is TGTGCCAGCAGTTCGGAAGGGGCGGTAGGGTATGAGCAGTTCTTC. As protein: CASSSEGAVGYEQFF.

The chain is built from TRBV6-5 and TRBJ1-3; no clear D gene. Germline V gene data show CDR1 as MNHEY and CDR2 as SVGAGI. The V and J ends lost 6 bases and 0 bases respectively, with 12 bases between them. The CDR3 spans 15 residues. This CDR3 reads CASRSGLSSGNTIYF. The CDR3 DNA is TGTGCCAGCAGATCGGGGTTAAGCTCTGGAAACACCATATATTTT.

This chain links TRBV29-1 with TRBJ2-3; weak D call: TRBD2 (5 bases). Germline loops: CDR1 SQVTM, CDR2 ANQGSEA. The CDR3 has 15 amino acids. V lost 1 base to trimming and J lost 0 bases, with 11 bases between them. The CDR3 loop is CSVEVMGGSTDTQYF. The CDR3 region has the DNA TGCAGCGTTGAAGTTATGGGCGGGAGCACAGATACGCAGTATTTT.

The genes are TRBV14 and TRBJ2-3, with D tentatively TRBD2 (6 bases). Germline V lookup: CDR1 SGHDN, CDR2 FVKESK. V was pared by 4 bases and J by 0 bases, with 23 bases between. The CDR3 has 19 residues. The CDR3 here is CASSPSGLSFYYSTDTQYF. CDR3 coding DNA: TGTGCCAGCAGCCCATCGGGACTTTCCTTCTATTATAGCACAGATACGCAGTATTTT.

The rearrangement links TRBV14 to TRBJ2-3; possibly TRBD2 for D (7 bases). CDR3 length: 16 residues. From germline, CDR1 is SGHDN and CDR2 FVKESK. Deletions cut 3 bases from V and 5 bases from J, with 18 bases between. The CDR3 protein is CASSHIRRGLGDTQYF. The CDR3 nucleotides read TGTGCCAGCAGCCATATACGGCGGGGGCTGGGAGATACGCAGTATTTT.

J is TRBJ2-1 and V is TRBV3-1 (or the pseudogene TRBV3-2); tentative D call: TRBD2 (6 bases). CDR3 size: 15 residues. Per germline, CDR1 LGHDT and CDR2 YNNKEL (reference sequence). Trimming shortened V by 0 bases and J by 5 bases, and 11 bases separated the two germline ends. The CDR3 region has the DNA TGTGCCAGCAGCCAAGATCGGGGGACTCACAATGAGCAGTTCTTC. Translation: CASSQDRGTHNEQFF.

The chain combines TRBV6-4 with TRBJ2-2, with TRBD1 matching over 11 bases. The germline V gene has CDR1 MRHNA and CDR2 SNTAGT. The CDR3 consists of 15 residues. V lost 2 bases, J lost 4 bases, and 0 bases stayed unmatched. CDR3 sequence: CASSDGTGGTGELFF. CDR3 bases: TGTGCCAGCAGTGACGGGACAGGGGGCACCGGGGAGCTGTTTTTT.

This chain connects TRBV19 to TRBJ1-1; maybe TRBD1 (5 bases). V was clipped by 5 bases and J by 3 bases, with 13 bases between them. The CDR3 loop spans 14 amino acids. Looked up from germline, CDR1 is LNHDA and CDR2 is SQIVND (reference sequence). As DNA, the CDR3 is TGTGCCAGTAGTGCCCAGGGAGTGCACACTGAAGCTTTCTTT. Translated: CASSAQGVHTEAFF.

The rearrangement links TRBV6-6 to TRBJ2-1, with D perhaps matching TRBD1 (6 bases). Per germline, CDR1 MNHNY and CDR2 SVGAGI (reference sequence). V lost 5 bases and J lost 9, with 14 bases in between. The CDR3 loop spans 13 amino acids. The DNA of the CDR3 is TGTGCCAGCAGTGGGGACACCGGTGGTGAGCAGTTCTTC. It codes for CASSGDTGGEQFF.

The chain recombines TRBV10-2 with TRBJ2-5; D may match TRBD1 or TRBD2 (6 bases each). Germline-derived CDR1 and CDR2 are WSHSY and SAAADI. CDR3 size: 15 residues. Deletions cut 3 bases from V and 4 bases from J, with 15 bases between. Here the CDR3 DNA reads TGCGCCAGCAGTGAAGTCTTACGGGGGCGAGAGACCCAGTACTTC. Protein sequence: CASSEVLRGRETQYF.

The chain carries TRBV30 and TRBJ1-5; TRBD1 is a possible D gene (5 bases). Germline loops: CDR1 GTSNPN, CDR2 SVGIG (reference sequence). The CDR3 runs 13 residues. With 3 bases removed from V and 5 bases from J, the gap between germline ends came to 11 bases. CDR3 DNA: TGTGCCTGGAGAGGGGATCTGGATCAGCCCCAGCATTTT. This codes for CAWRGDLDQPQHF. Based on the CDR3 plus reference TRBV30 and TRBJ1-5, the full variable domain is SQTIHQWPATLVQPVGSPLSLECTVEGTSNPNLYWYRQAAGRGLQLLFYSVGIGQISSEVPQNLSASRPQDRQFILSSKKLLLSDSGFYLCAWRGDLDQPQHFGDGTRLSIL.

This rearrangement joins TRBV4-1 to TRBJ2-5; 8 nucleotides agree with TRBD1. The junction had 9 bases not matched to a gene; V was cut back by 4 bases and J by 5 bases. The germline V gene has CDR1 MGHRA and CDR2 YSYEKL. The CDR3 length is 15 residues. CDR3 sequence reads: CASSRGRGQYETQYF. The CDR3 DNA is TGCGCCAGCAGCCGCGGCAGGGGGCAATATGAGACCCAGTACTTC.

The CDR3 loop is CASIQRELYEQFF. CDR3 in DNA: TGTGCCAGCATACAGCGGGAGTTGTATGAGCAGTTCTTC. V usage is TRBV2 and J usage is TRBJ2-1; 8 bases map to TRBD2. The CDR3 spans 13 residues. CDR1 and CDR2 from the germline V gene are SNHLY and FYNNEI. Unmatched junction bases numbered 7, after V lost 7 bases and J lost 8 bases.

The sample holds a few counts of this clone. In nucleotides, the CDR3 is TGTGCCAGCAGTGACCGGGGGTACGAGCAGTACTTC. Amino acid sequence: CASSDRGYEQYF. The chain has TRBV25-1 and TRBJ2-7, with a tentative D call TRBD2 (6 bases). Germline loops: CDR1 MGHDK, CDR2 SYGVNS. V lost 3 bases and J 4 bases, leaving 7 bases between the germline ends. The CDR3 spans 12 residues.

The rearrangement joins TRBV6-5 to TRBJ1-2; 8 positions agree with TRBD1. The ends lost 4 bases at V and 3 bases at J; junction bases unmatched: 10. Per the germline V gene, CDR1 is MNHEY and CDR2 is SVGAGI. This CDR3 spans 16 amino acids. CDR3 nucleotides: TGTGCCAGCAGTTCCAGGGACAGGCGGGACCACTATGGCTACACCTTC. Translated, it gives CASSSRDRRDHYGYTF.

This sequence joins TRBV7-2 and TRBJ2-3; D may match TRBD1 or TRBD2 (5 bases each). V dropped 0 bases and J dropped 0 bases, with 7 bases sitting between them. CDR1 is SGHTA, CDR2 FQGNSA, per germline. This CDR3 is built from 15 residues. CDR3 sequence reads: CASSLAGTSTDTQYF. The CDR3 nucleotides are TGTGCCAGCAGCTTAGCGGGGACCAGCACAGATACGCAGTATTTT.

The V call is TRBV28, the J call TRBJ2-5; no firm D call. Trimming cost V 5 bases and J 5 bases, with 6 bases left between them. Germline V gene data show CDR1 as MDHEN and CDR2 as SYDVKM. This CDR3 contains 11 residues. CDR3 amino acids: CASSLGETQYF. The DNA for the CDR3 is TGTGCCAGCAGTCTAGGGGAGACCCAGTACTTC. Complete variable domain (other parts from reference TRBV28 and TRBJ2-5): DVKVTQSSRYLVKRTGEKVFLECVQDMDHENMFWYRQDPGLGLRLIYFSYDVKMKEKGDIPEGYSVSREKKERFSLILESASTNQTSMYLCASSLGETQYFGPGTRLLVL.

This clone was observed a few times. The chain is built from TRBV10-3 and TRBJ2-7; no reliable D call. The CDR3 covers 13 residues. Germline CDR1 ENHRY, CDR2 SYGVKD. With 4 bases removed from V and 6 bases from J, the gap between germline ends came to 13 bases. This CDR3 is CAISGTGPREQYF. The DNA of the CDR3 is TGTGCCATCAGTGGGACCGGGCCACGCGAGCAGTACTTC.

CDR3 sequence: CASSFGSATNEKLFF. The CDR3 DNA reads TGTGCCAGCAGCTTTGGGTCTGCAACTAATGAAAAACTGTTTTTT. The gene calls are TRBV9 and TRBJ1-4; D is unresolved. This CDR3 is built from 15 residues. Between the trimmed V and J ends, which lost 4 bases and 0 bases, there was a span of 10 bases. CDR1 is SGDLS, CDR2 YYNGEE, per germline.

The chain uses TRBV19 and TRBJ2-7; possible D gene TRBD1, 6 bases. Germline V gene data show CDR1 as LNHDA and CDR2 as SQIVND (reference sequence). V was pared by 3 bases and J by 5 bases, with 11 bases between. This CDR3 has 13 amino acids. For the CDR3, the DNA is TGTGCCAGTAGTATGACAGGTGGGAACGAGCAGTACTTC. Residues: CASSMTGGNEQYF.

This sequence joins TRBV12-3 or TRBV12-4 and TRBJ2-7; D is unclear. CDR3 size: 13 residues. Trimming took off 0 bases at V and 6 bases at J, with 9 bases between the two ends. In DNA form, the CDR3 reads TGTGCCAGCAGTTTAGCCGCTAAGGGCGAGCAGTACTTC. Amino acids: CASSLAAKGEQYF.

The J gene is TRBJ1-1, the V gene TRBV7-2, with 7 positions matching TRBD1. The CDR3 is 15 residues long. In germline, CDR1 is SGHTA, CDR2 FQGNSA. V lost 5 bases, J lost 4 bases, and 10 bases stayed unmatched. CDR3 bases: TGTGCCAGCAGCGGGGGGGGAGGGGGCGGCACTGAAGCTTTCTTT. Protein sequence: CASSGGGGGGTEAFF.